These 23 T cell receptor beta chains share one sample of origin, sequenced in a study of CD8+CD57+ T cells in acquired aplastic anemia. Genomic DNA acted as the template from which TCR beta VDJ combination and CDR3 sequence profiling were carried out. TCRdb reprocessed the reads via MiXCR and lists one record per CDR3 protein. The data show about 190,000 distinct CDR3 sequences, roughly half seen once. Sequencing was done on a sample of sorted CD4+, CD8+, or CD8+CD57+ T cells (not recorded which) from PBMCs. Every receptor here comes from a human donor in good health, serving as a control.

This chain links TRBV9 with TRBJ1-3, with D hard to call. V was pared by 0 bases and J by 2 bases, with 9 bases between. This CDR3 has 15 amino acids. Germline CDR1 reads SGDLS; CDR2 reads YYNGEE. The CDR3 DNA follows: TGTGCCAGCAGCGTAGAGAGGGTGGCTGGAAACACCATATATTTT. Its translation: CASSVERVAGNTIYF. The whole variable domain, filled in from reference TRBV9 and TRBJ1-3, reads DSGVTQTPKHLITATGQRVTLRCSPRSGDLSVYWYQQSLDQGLQFLIQYYNGEERAKGNILERFSAQQFPDLHSELNLSSLELGDSALYFCASSVERVAGNTIYFGEGSWLTVV.

The chain uses TRBV20-1 and TRBJ1-2; TRBD1 might be the D (5 bases). With 2 bases removed from V and 3 bases from J, the gap between germline ends came to 10 bases. The CDR3 length is 13 residues. Per the germline V gene, CDR1 is DFQATT and CDR2 is SNEGSKA (reference sequence). The CDR3 nucleotides read TGCAGTGCTAGAAGGGGCACTGACTATGGCTACACCTTC. It is translated as CSARRGTDYGYTF.

The chain carries TRBV20-1 and TRBJ1-5, with D perhaps matching TRBD1 (5 bases). V lost 2 bases and J 3 bases, leaving 20 bases between the germline ends. There are 17 residues in the CDR3. CDR1 DFQATT and CDR2 SNEGSKA come from the germline V gene (reference sequence). The CDR3 bases are TGCAGTGCTAGAAGAAGTCGCAGGGAAAAGGACAATCAGCCCCAGCATTTT. It specifies CSARRSRREKDNQPQHF.

The V gene is TRBV19, the J gene TRBJ2-3, with TRBD2 identical over 9 bases. CDR3 size: 15 residues. Per germline, CDR1 LNHDA and CDR2 SQIVND (reference sequence). V trimming: 4 bases; J trimming: 5 bases; junction bases outside the gene matches: 7. The CDR3 sequence: CASSTSGDDEDTQYF. CDR3 sequence (DNA): TGTGCCAGTAGTACTAGCGGGGACGATGAAGATACGCAGTATTTT.

This clonotype was recorded many times. The chain uses TRBV25-1 and TRBJ2-5; 7 bases are a match to TRBD1. The CDR3 has 13 amino acids. CDR1 and CDR2 from the germline V gene are MGHDK and SYGVNS. V was clipped by 4 bases and J by 7 bases; unmatched bases: 6. CDR3 sequence (DNA): TGTGCCAGCAGTGCGACAGGGTCGGCGACCCAGTACTTC. Amino acids: CASSATGSATQYF.

This chain joins TRBV2 and TRBJ1-3, with a weak D call TRBD1 (5 bases). V lost 8 bases and J lost 4, with 12 bases in between. Germline V gene lookup returns CDR1 SNHLY and CDR2 FYNNEI. The CDR3 covers 13 residues. In DNA, the CDR3 is TGTGCCAGCGGGGCTGATAGGGGAAACACCATATATTTT. As protein: CASGADRGNTIYF.

This clonotype was detected ten times or more. The chain combines TRBV20-1 with TRBJ1-2; TRBD1 agrees at 7 bases. The CDR3 contains 16 residues. Losses at the gene ends were 0 bases for V and 4 bases for J; bases not matched to a gene: 11. The germline gives CDR1 DFQATT, CDR2 SNEGSKA (reference sequence). The CDR3 protein is CSARDDGRGRAYGYTF. In nucleotides, the CDR3 is TGCAGTGCTAGAGACGACGGCAGGGGGAGGGCCTATGGCTACACCTTC.

This clonotype came up many times. This chain joins TRBV27 and TRBJ2-7; D is ambiguous. Germline V gene lookup returns CDR1 MNHEY and CDR2 SMNVEV (reference sequence). The V end was cut by 6 bases, the J end by 6 bases, with 15 bases between. The CDR3 is 13 residues long. The CDR3 sequence: CASSASGWGEQYF. CDR3 bases: TGTGCCAGCAGCGCAAGTGGTTGGGGCGAGCAGTACTTC.

With regard to this clonotype: Here the CDR3 omits its conserved ending phenylalanine or tryptophan, so a read error is the likely source. The genes are TRBV19 and TRBJ2-1, with 11 bases lining up with TRBD1. Trimming took 3 bases from V and 7 from J; bases not matched to a gene: 2. Germline V gene data show CDR1 as LNHDA and CDR2 as SQIVND (reference sequence). The CDR3 length is 14 residues. This CDR3 reads CASSIGTGGNEQFL. Here the CDR3 DNA reads TGTGCCAGTAGTATCGGGACAGGGGGGAATGAGCAGTTCCTC.

The chain is built from TRBV15 and TRBJ1-5, with a possible D match to TRBD1 (5 bases). The CDR3 spans 15 residues. V dropped 3 bases and J dropped 0 bases, with 9 bases sitting between them. Looked up from germline, CDR1 is LNHNV and CDR2 is YYDKDF (reference sequence). This chain's CDR3 is CATSREGHSNQPQHF. CDR3 DNA: TGTGCCACCAGCAGGGAGGGGCATAGCAATCAGCCCCAGCATTTT.

This clonotype appeared many times. This chain joins TRBV7-9 and TRBJ2-7, with D unresolved. CDR3 size: 13 residues. The ends were cut back, 1 base at V and 4 bases at J, with 8 bases in the middle. Germline loops: CDR1 SEHNR, CDR2 FQNEAQ (reference sequence). CDR3 sequence reads: CASSLDSRYEQYF. The CDR3 nucleotides read TGTGCCAGCAGCTTAGACTCGCGATACGAGCAGTACTTC.

This clonotype was observed many times. The J gene is TRBJ1-1, the V gene TRBV5-1; 7 bases align to TRBD1. Germline V gives CDR1 SGHRS, CDR2 YFSETQ. V was pared by 5 bases and J by 0 bases, with 7 bases of the junction left unmatched. The CDR3 is 15 residues long. Here the CDR3 reads CASSTGGTVNTEAFF. The CDR3 DNA is TGCGCCAGCAGTACGGGTGGGACAGTGAACACTGAAGCTTTCTTT.

The chain is built from TRBV19 and TRBJ1-5; 7 nucleotides match TRBD1. The V gene end was trimmed by 7 bases and the J gene end by 4 bases; junction bases not matched to a gene: 4. The CDR3 runs 13 residues. In germline, CDR1 is LNHDA, CDR2 SQIVND (reference sequence). CDR3 coding DNA: TGTGCCAGTACCCGGGACAGTAATCAGCCCCAGCATTTT. It encodes CASTRDSNQPQHF.

The rearrangement uses TRBV19 and TRBJ1-1; a weak D match, TRBD1 (5 bases). Germline CDR1 reads LNHDA; CDR2 reads SQIVND (reference sequence). The ends were cut back, 6 bases at V and 3 bases at J, with 11 bases in the middle. This CDR3 spans 13 amino acids. The CDR3 sequence: CASRQVWDTEAFF. The CDR3 nucleotides are TGTGCCAGTAGACAGGTATGGGACACTGAAGCTTTCTTT.

In this sample, this clonotype turned up many times. The V gene is TRBV20-1, the J gene TRBJ1-4; TRBD1 is a possible D gene (5 bases). V was clipped by 4 bases and J by 3 bases, with 12 bases between them. The CDR3 has 14 amino acids. Germline CDR1 DFQATT, CDR2 SNEGSKA (reference sequence). The CDR3 region has the DNA TGCAGTGCTACCTCGGGGCTTGCTAATGAAAAACTGTTTTTT. It translates to CSATSGLANEKLFF.

This clonotype appeared many times. This chain links TRBV5-6 with TRBJ2-3; D gene ambiguous. This CDR3 comprises 14 residues. V lost 0 bases and J 6 bases, leaving 11 bases between the germline ends. Germline-derived CDR1 and CDR2 are SGHDT and YYEEEE. CDR3: CASSLAIGRDTQYF. The CDR3 nucleotides are TGTGCCAGCAGCTTGGCCATAGGGCGGGATACGCAGTATTTT. Complete variable domain (other parts from reference TRBV5-6 and TRBJ2-3): DAGVTQSPTHLIKTRGQQVTLRCSPKSGHDTVSWYQQALGQGPQFIFQYYEEEERQRGNFPDRFSGHQFPNYSSELNVNALLLGDSALYLCASSLAIGRDTQYFGPGTRLTVL.

About this clonotype: A much larger clone sits a single nucleotide away, making a read error possible. The chain uses TRBV6-2 or TRBV6-3 and TRBJ2-7, with TRBD2 as a possible D gene (6 bases). Germline CDR1 MNHEY, CDR2 SVGEGT. The CDR3 totals 16 residues. The CDR3 DNA is TGTGCCAGCGGTTACGGAGCCGGGACTCAAGGTCTGGGGCAGTACTTC. Translation gives CASGYGAGTQGLGQYF.

This chain uses TRBV5-1 with TRBJ2-1; TRBD1 aligns across 8 bases. J lost 5 bases, V lost 4 bases, and 5 bases had no gene match. Per germline, CDR1 SGHRS and CDR2 YFSETQ. The CDR3 sequence is 14 residues long. The CDR3 nucleotides read TGCGCCAGCAGCCCGGGACAGGCCCACAATGAGCAGTTCTTC. It yields the protein CASSPGQAHNEQFF.

This clonotype was picked up a small number of times. The rearrangement uses TRBV14 and TRBJ2-3, with 10 bases that match TRBD1. This CDR3 spans 15 amino acids. Germline lookup yields CDR1 SGHDN and CDR2 FVKESK. V was pared by 8 bases and J by 4 bases, with 9 bases of the junction left unmatched. The CDR3 loop is CASSPGTGAADTQYF. The CDR3 DNA reads TGTGCCAGCTCCCCCGGGACAGGGGCCGCAGATACGCAGTATTTT. The whole variable domain, remainder taken from reference TRBV14 and TRBJ2-3, is EAGVTQFPSHSVIEKGQTVTLRCDPISGHDNLYWYRRVMGKEIKFLLHFVKESKQDESGMPNNRFLAERTGGTYSTLKVQPAELEDSGVYFCASSPGTGAADTQYFGPGTRLTVL.

The rearrangement links TRBV25-1 to TRBJ2-2; 8 bases align to TRBD1. The J call may be wrong; the DNA end is better matched by TRBJ1-1. The CDR3 consists of 16 residues. Looked up from germline, CDR1 is MGHDK and CDR2 is SYGVNS. CDR3 DNA sequence: TGTGCCAGCAGCGGAAGGGCGGGACAGGCCCACGTTGAAGCTTTCTTT. Protein sequence: CASSGRAGQAHVEAFF.

To note about this clonotype: Because it lacks the conserved phenylalanine or tryptophan at the end, this CDR3 is likely a read error. The limits of the CDR3 on the DNA are not certain, so only TCRdb's listed CDR3 is given. The V and J genes are TRBV12-3 or TRBV12-4 and TRBJ1-1. Termini included, the CDR3 measures 8 amino acids. The CDR3 sequence is CASSFMFS.

V is TRBV7-6 and J is TRBJ2-5, with 11 bases that match TRBD2. V gave up 1 base and J gave up 2 bases; unmatched junction bases: 3. The CDR3 totals 16 residues. The germline CDR1 and CDR2 sequences are SGHVS and FNYEAQ. CDR3 amino acids: CASSLVPSGGQETQYF. DNA of the CDR3: TGTGCCAGCAGCTTAGTGCCTAGCGGGGGGCAAGAGACCCAGTACTTC.

The chain uses TRBV20-1 and TRBJ2-7; D unclear. There are 12 residues in the CDR3. Trimming cost V 1 base and J 4 bases, with 8 bases left between them. The germline CDR1 and CDR2 sequences are DFQATT and SNEGSKA (reference sequence). CDR3: CSARVYEYEQYF. In nucleotides, the CDR3 is TGCAGTGCTAGAGTCTACGAGTACGAGCAGTACTTC.